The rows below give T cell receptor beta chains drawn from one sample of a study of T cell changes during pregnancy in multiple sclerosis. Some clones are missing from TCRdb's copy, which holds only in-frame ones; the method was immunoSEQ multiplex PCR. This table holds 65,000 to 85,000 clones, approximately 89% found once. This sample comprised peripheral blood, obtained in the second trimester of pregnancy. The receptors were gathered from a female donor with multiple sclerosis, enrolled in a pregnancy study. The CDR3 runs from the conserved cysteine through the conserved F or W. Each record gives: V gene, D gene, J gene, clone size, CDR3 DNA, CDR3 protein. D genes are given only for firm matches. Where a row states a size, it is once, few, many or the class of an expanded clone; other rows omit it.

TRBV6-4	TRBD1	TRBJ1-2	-	TGTGCCAGCAGTGACTCGGGGGACAGGGGAAACTATGGCTACACCTTC	CASSDSGDRGNYGYTF
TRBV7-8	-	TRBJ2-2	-	TGTGCCAGCACCTTCACAGCGGGGAACACCGGGGAGCTGTTTTTT	CASTFTAGNTGELFF
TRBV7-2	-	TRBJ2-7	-	TGTGCCAGCAGCGCCAGACAGTGGGCTTCCTACGAGCAGTACTTC	CASSARQWASYEQYF
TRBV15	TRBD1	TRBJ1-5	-	TGTGCCACCAGCAGAGATTCTAGGACAGGGGCATTCTCCCAGCCCCAGCATTTT	CATSRDSRTGAFSQPQHF
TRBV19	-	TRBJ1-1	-	TGTGCCAGTAGTATAGAGGCGGGAAGACGTCGGAAAGCTTTCTTT	CASSIEAGRRRKAFF
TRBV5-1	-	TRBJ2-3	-	TGCGCCAGCAGCCCCGAAGCGCACACAGATACGCAGTATTTT	CASSPEAHTDTQYF
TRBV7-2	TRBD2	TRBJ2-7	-	TGTGCCAGCAGCCCCCGGGAGGAGAAACAGTACTTC	CASSPREEKQYF
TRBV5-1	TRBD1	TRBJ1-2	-	TGCGCCAGCAGCTTCCGGGACAGGGATAATGGCTACACCTTC	CASSFRDRDNGYTF
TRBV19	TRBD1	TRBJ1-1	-	TGTGCCAGTAGAACAGGGGGCGCCGGCACTGAAGCTTTCTTT	CASRTGGAGTEAFF
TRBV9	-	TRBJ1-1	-	TGTGCCAGCAGCGTAGAGGTATCGGGGAACACTGAAGCTTTCTTT	CASSVEVSGNTEAFF
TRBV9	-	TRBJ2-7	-	TGTGCCAGCAGCGTAGCCGAGCGGGCGTACGAGCAGTACTTC	CASSVAERAYEQYF
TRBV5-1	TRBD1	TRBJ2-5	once	TGCGCCAGCAAACCAGGGGGACGAGAGACCCAGTACTTC	CASKPGGRETQYF
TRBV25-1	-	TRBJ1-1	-	TGTGCCAGCAGTGATATGGGCAGGTCGAACACTGAAGCTTTCTTT	CASSDMGRSNTEAFF
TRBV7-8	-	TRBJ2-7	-	TGTGCCAGCAGAAGGTCGAGGGAGGCCTACGAGCAGTACTTC	CASRRSREAYEQYF
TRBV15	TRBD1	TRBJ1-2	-	TGTGCCACCTTTAAGGGCGGAACAGGGGACCCTTTGGGCTACACCTTC	CATFKGGTGDPLGYTF
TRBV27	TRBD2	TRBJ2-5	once	TGTGCCAGCAGTCCGACCCTCTACGGACTAGCGGGGGATTGGGACCAAGAGACCCAGTACTTC	CASSPTLYGLAGDWDQETQYF
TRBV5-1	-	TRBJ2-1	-	TGCGCCAGCAGTCGGGGTTCCTACAATGAGCAGTTCTTC	CASSRGSYNEQFF
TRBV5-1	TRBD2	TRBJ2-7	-	TGCGCCAGCAGCTTAATGTGGGGAGGGCCAAGCTACGAGCAGTACTTC	CASSLMWGGPSYEQYF
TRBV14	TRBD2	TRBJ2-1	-	TGTGCCAGCAGCCAAGCGGGAGGGCCTATCAATGAGCAGTTCTTC	CASSQAGGPINEQFF
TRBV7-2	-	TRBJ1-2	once	TGTGCCAGCAGCTCAGCCACTAACTATGGCTACACCTTC	CASSSATNYGYTF
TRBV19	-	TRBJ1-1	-	TGTGCCAGTAGTAAGACAGGTTCGGGGCTGTACACTGAAGCTTTCTTT	CASSKTGSGLYTEAFF
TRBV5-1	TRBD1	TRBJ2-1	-	TGCGCCAGCAGCTTCCAGGGGGCTACTAACAATGAGCAGTTCTTC	CASSFQGATNNEQFF
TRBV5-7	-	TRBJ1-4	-	TGTGCCAGCAACGTGGCTGTTTTT	CASNVAVF
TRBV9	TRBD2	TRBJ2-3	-	TGTGCCAGCAGCAAAGGGAGCGGGAGCGCGGGAGATACGCAGTATTTT	CASSKGSGSAGDTQYF
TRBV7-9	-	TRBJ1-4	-	TGTGCCAGCAGCTTAATACCCCGGACTGATGCAACTAATGAAAAACTGTTTTTT	CASSLIPRTDATNEKLFF
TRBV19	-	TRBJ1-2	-	TGTGCCAGTAGTATAATCGAAGGGGTCTTCGCCTATGGCTACACCTTC	CASSIIEGVFAYGYTF
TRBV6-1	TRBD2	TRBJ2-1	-	TGTGCCAGCAGTGATTGGAAGCGGGGGGTCTCCTACAATGAGCAGTTCTTC	CASSDWKRGVSYNEQFF
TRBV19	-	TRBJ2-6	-	TGTGCCAGTAGTCCTAGACAGAGGTCGGGGGCCAACGTCCTGACTTTC	CASSPRQRSGANVLTF
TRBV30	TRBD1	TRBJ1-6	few	TGTGCCTGGAGTACGACAGGGTATTCACCCCTCCACTTT	CAWSTTGYSPLHF
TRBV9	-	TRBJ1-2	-	TGTGCCAGCAGCGTAGGAACAGGTATTGAAACTAACTATGGCTACACCTTC	CASSVGTGIETNYGYTF
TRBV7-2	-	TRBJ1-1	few	TGTGCCAGCAGCATCGGGACACCGACTGAAGCTTTCTTT	CASSIGTPTEAFF
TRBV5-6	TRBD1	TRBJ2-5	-	TGTGCCAGCAGCCATGCCCGACAGGGAAAAGAGACCCAGTACTTC	CASSHARQGKETQYF
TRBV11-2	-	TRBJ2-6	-	TGTGCCAGCAGCCCCGACAGATACTCTGGGGCCAACGTCCTGACTTTC	CASSPDRYSGANVLTF
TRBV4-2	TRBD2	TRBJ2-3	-	TGTGCCAGCAGCCAAGGGACTAGCGGGAGCACAGATACGCAGTATTTT	CASSQGTSGSTDTQYF
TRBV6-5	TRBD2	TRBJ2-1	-	TGTGCCAGCAGTTACGACGGGGGGGACTACAATGAGCAGTTCTTC	CASSYDGGDYNEQFF
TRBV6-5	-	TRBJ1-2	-	TGTGCCAGCAGTTCCAAATCGACACGAAGACCCAGCTACACCTTC	CASSSKSTRRPSYTF
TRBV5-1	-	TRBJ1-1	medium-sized	TGCGCCAGCAGCTTGGCCGGAGGGGCCACTGAAGCTTTCTTT	CASSLAGGATEAFF
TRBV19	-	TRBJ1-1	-	TGTGCCAGTAGTATTCAGGGAGCGGGCACTGAAGCTTTCTTT	CASSIQGAGTEAFF
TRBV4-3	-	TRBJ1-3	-	TGCGCCAGCAGCCAATTCAGGGTGAGCTCTGGAAACACCATATATTTT	CASSQFRVSSGNTIYF
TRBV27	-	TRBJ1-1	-	TGTGCCAGCGCCCGAAAAACCGGTAACACTGAAGCTTTCTTT	CASARKTGNTEAFF
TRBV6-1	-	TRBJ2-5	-	TGTGCCACGGGGACTCCAACATTAAGAAAAGAGACCCAGTACTTC	CATGTPTLRKETQYF
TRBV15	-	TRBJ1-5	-	TGTGCCACCAGCATTGGGCGCGGGAATCAGCCCCAGCATTTT	CATSIGRGNQPQHF
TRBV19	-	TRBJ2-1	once	TGTGCCAGTAGTATTGTACAGAATGAGCAGTTCTTC	CASSIVQNEQFF
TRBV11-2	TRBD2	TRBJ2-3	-	TGTGCCAGCAGCTTTCGGGTAGCGGGGGGGTCTGATAGCACAGATACGCAGTATTTT	CASSFRVAGGSDSTDTQYF
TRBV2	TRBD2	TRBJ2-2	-	TGTGCCAGCACCGGGACTAGCGGGAAGGAGGGGGAGCTGTTTTTT	CASTGTSGKEGELFF
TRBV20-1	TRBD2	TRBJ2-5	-	TGCAGTGCTAGTTGGAGCGGGGCCCAGTACTTC	CSASWSGAQYF
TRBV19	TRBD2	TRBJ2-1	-	TGTGCCAGTACCTCACAACTAGCGGGAGGATCCTACAATGAGCAGTTCTTC	CASTSQLAGGSYNEQFF
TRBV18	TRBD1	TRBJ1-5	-	TGTGCCAGCTCAGGACCGGGACAGGGGGCGCAGATTTGGAATCAGCCCCAGCATTTT	CASSGPGQGAQIWNQPQHF
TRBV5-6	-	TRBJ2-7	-	TGTGCCAGCAGCTTGGCATCCCTACAGGGCCTGTACTTC	CASSLASLQGLYF
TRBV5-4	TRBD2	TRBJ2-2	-	TGTGCCAGCAGCCAGGCGGGGGACAACACCGGGGAGCTGTTTTTT	CASSQAGDNTGELFF
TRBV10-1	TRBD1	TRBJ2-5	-	TGCGCCAGCGCGACAGGGGTGGTCTATCGGGAGACCCAGTACTTC	CASATGVVYRETQYF
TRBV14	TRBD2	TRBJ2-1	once	TGTGCCAGCAGCCAAGGGACTAGCGTGGGGTCCTATGAGCAGTTCTTC	CASSQGTSVGSYEQFF
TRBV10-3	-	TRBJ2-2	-	TGTGCCATCAGTGAGCGGGACACCGGGGAGCTGTTTTTT	CAISERDTGELFF
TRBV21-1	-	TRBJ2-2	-	TGTGCCAGCAGCAACAGGGGGCGCACCGGGGAGCTGTTTTTT	CASSNRGRTGELFF
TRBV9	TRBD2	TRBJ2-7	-	TGTGCCAGCGGGAGCGGGGTGGAGGAGTACGAGCAGTACTTC	CASGSGVEEYEQYF